Listed below are T cell receptor beta chains from one sample, sequenced in a study of long-term antiretroviral therapy in people with HIV. The data were produced by immunoSEQ multiplex PCR, yet TCRdb's version contains in-frame clones alone and is incomplete. This table has 35,000 or so clones, approximately 85% appearing once. The input for sequencing was unsorted PBMCs, taken 2.2 years after starting antiretroviral therapy. Receptors were obtained from a man between 18 and 29 years old with HIV. Both conserved end residues are part of each CDR3. The D gene is left open where the match is weak. Rows give clone size only sometimes, using once, few, many, or a class for an expanded clone.

>NA|TRBJ1-6|17|NA|TRBV30
CAWSVHSVSSYNSPLHF
TGTGCCTGGAGTGTACACAGCGTAAGCTCCTATAATTCACCCCTCCACTTT
>NA|TRBJ2-7|15|NA|TRBV18
CASSPPGATAYEQYF
TGTGCCAGCTCACCACCCGGGGCTACCGCCTACGAGCAGTACTTC
>TRBD2|TRBJ2-3|17|NA|TRBV15
CATSRDGGRSHPDTQYF
TGTGCCACCAGCAGAGATGGCGGGAGAAGTCACCCAGATACGCAGTATTTT
>NA|TRBJ2-7|15|NA|TRBV11-3
CASSLGVLGIDEQYF
TGTGCCAGCAGCTTAGGGGTTCTAGGCATTGACGAGCAGTACTTC
>NA|TRBJ1-3|16|NA|TRBV4-1
CASSQAGRASGNTIYF
TGCGCCAGCAGCCAAGCTGGCAGAGCCTCTGGAAACACCATATATTTT
>NA|TRBJ2-2|17|NA|TRBV9
CASSQYPLQENTGELFF
TGTGCCAGCTCTCAATACCCACTACAGGAGAACACCGGGGAGCTGTTTTTT
>NA|TRBJ1-1|15|once|TRBV2
CASSGGTDVGTEAFF
TGTGCCAGCAGTGGCGGGACCGACGTAGGGACTGAAGCTTTCTTT
>NA|TRBJ2-1|14|once|TRBV19
CASSIEYSYNEQFF
TGTGCCAGTAGTATAGAGTACAGCTACAATGAGCAGTTCTTC
>NA|TRBJ2-7|13|NA|TRBV7-9
CASSSRFPYEQYF
TGTGCCAGCAGCTCGCGGTTTCCCTACGAGCAGTACTTC
>NA|TRBJ2-7|14|NA|TRBV6-6
CASSPTLDIYEQYF
TGTGCCAGCAGCCCGACCTTAGACATCTACGAGCAGTACTTC
>TRBD1|TRBJ2-7|14|NA|TRBV28
CASSPRGLSYEQYF
TGTGCCAGCAGTCCGAGGGGGCTCTCCTACGAGCAGTACTTC
>TRBD1|TRBJ1-2|17|NA|TRBV30
CAWIKRGWGQAFYGYTF
TGTGCCTGGATAAAAAGAGGCTGGGGACAGGCGTTCTATGGCTACACCTTC
>TRBD1|TRBJ2-7|13|NA|TRBV6-1
CASRQGATYEQYF
TGTGCCAGCCGACAGGGGGCTACCTACGAGCAGTACTTC
>NA|TRBJ2-7|14|NA|TRBV6-7
CASSFVMEGDEQYF
TGTGCCAGCAGTTTTGTAATGGAAGGGGACGAGCAGTACTTC
>NA|TRBJ1-5|15|NA|TRBV4-2
CASSHPGGEGQPQHF
TGTGCCAGCAGCCATCCGGGGGGGGAAGGTCAGCCCCAGCATTTT
>TRBD1|TRBJ2-1|13|NA|TRBV11-2
CASSADRFNEQFF
TGTGCCAGCAGCGCGGACAGGTTCAATGAGCAGTTCTTC
>NA|TRBJ1-5|13|few|TRBV6-5
CASSWDGYQPQHF
TGTGCCAGCAGTTGGGACGGATATCAGCCCCAGCATTTT
>NA|TRBJ2-2|13|NA|TRBV11-2
CASSLGRTGELFF
TGTGCCAGCAGCTTAGGAAGGACCGGGGAGCTGTTTTTT
>NA|TRBJ2-2|15|NA|TRBV11-2
CASSLSEHLEGELFF
TGTGCCAGCAGCTTAAGTGAACATCTAGAGGGGGAGCTGTTTTTT
>NA|TRBJ2-5|12|NA|TRBV30
CAWSGTRETQYF
TGTGCCTGGAGTGGGACGCGAGAGACCCAGTACTTC
>NA|TRBJ2-2|14|NA|TRBV10-3
CASRGGTNTGELFF
TGTGCCAGCAGAGGCGGCACGAACACCGGGGAGCTGTTTTTT
>NA|TRBJ2-1|13|once|TRBV6-4
CASSDYWDNEQFF
TGTGCCAGCAGTGATTATTGGGACAATGAGCAGTTCTTC